Shown below are 27 T cell receptor beta chains from a single sample sequenced in a study of spatial heterogeneity in lung cancer (dated by TCRdb to between 2018 and 2021). The method was 5' RACE. The instrument was a NextSeq 500. In TCRdb, the public reads were trimmed at Q25 with fastp and aligned with MiXCR, with productive beta chains retained. Every distinct CDR3 protein forms one entry, paired with its most common genes and DNA. The sample data list about 5,100 distinct CDR3 sequences, and 5% to 7.5% of these were observed just once. Jointly, the top ten make up 36% of the sample. Their target antigens are unknown. Broader findings and caveats from the paper: A correlation was observed between the number of expanded intratumoral alpha and beta TCRs and the tumor nonsynonymous mutation count.

The sample's time point label is to be understood as: sample taken at primary tumor resection. Here the sequenced sample was lung tumor tissue, taken at surgery. The source is a female donor with early-stage non-small cell lung cancer.

This clonotype was found many times. This beta chain was picked up by a library intended for alpha chains and is off target, so its count carries little meaning. The CDR3 sequence: CASSFLSGNNEQFF. The CDR3 DNA sequence: TGCGCCAGCAGCTTTCTGTCAGGAAACAATGAGCAGTTCTTC. The rearrangement joins TRBV5-1 to TRBJ2-1, with D unresolved. The length of the CDR3 is 14 residues. V was shortened by 2 bases and J by 5 bases, with 11 bases between the two germline ends. Germline V gene sequence: CDR1 SGHRS, CDR2 YFSETQ.

This clonotype was seen at least ten times. Being off target in a library aimed at alpha chains, this beta chain has a size of little meaning. The rearrangement links TRBV2 to TRBJ2-7, with 12 nucleotides matching TRBD2. The CDR3 consists of 14 residues. Germline CDR1 reads SNHLY; CDR2 reads FYNNEI. J lost 5 bases, V lost 10 bases, and 9 bases had no gene match. This CDR3 is CAIPLAGGPDEQYF. Here the CDR3 DNA reads TGTGCCATCCCCCTAGCGGGAGGGCCCGACGAGCAGTACTTC.

The sample holds many counts of this clonotype. In a library made to pick up alpha chains, this beta chain is a stray read with a size that means little. The chain uses TRBV2 and TRBJ2-5, with D possibly TRBD1 on 6 matching bases. V lost 8 bases, J lost 2 bases, and 15 bases lay in between. Germline CDR1 is SNHLY and CDR2 is FYNNEI. The CDR3 is 14 residues long. The CDR3 bases are TGTGCCAGCTCCCTGGGACAACCACAAGAGACCCAGTACTTC. Its translation is CASSLGQPQETQYF.

This clonotype was seen repeatedly, ten times or more. Since it is a stray read in a library aimed at alpha chains, this beta chain has a size that is not meaningful. The V and J genes are TRBV7-2 and TRBJ2-3; 8 nucleotides line up with TRBD2. The CDR3 runs 15 residues. The J segment lost 0 bases and the V segment lost 5 bases, leaving 4 bases of the junction unmatched. Germline V gives CDR1 SGHTA, CDR2 FQGNSA. The CDR3 DNA reads as TGTGCCAGCAGCACTAGCGGAACTAGCACAGATACGCAGTATTTT. As protein: CASSTSGTSTDTQYF.

Relative to its sample, this clonotype is large. Because this beta chain is a stray read in a library intended to capture alpha chains, its abundance should not be given much weight. The chain uses TRBV20-1 and TRBJ1-4; perhaps TRBD1 as D (6 bases). This CDR3 is built from 17 residues. V was cut by 3 bases and J by 5 bases, with 22 bases left in between. CDR1 and CDR2 (germline): DFQATT, SNEGSKA (reference sequence). The CDR3 DNA reads as TGCAGTGCTAGGATTCTAAGGGGGGGACGGATAAATGAAAAACTGTTTTTT. Translation gives CSARILRGGRINEKLFF.

Relative to its sample, this clonotype is medium-sized. This beta chain is off target for a library built for alpha chains, so its abundance means little. This chain uses TRBV28 with TRBJ2-5; the D call may be TRBD1 or TRBD2 (5 bases each). There are 15 residues in the CDR3. Germline CDR1 and CDR2: MDHEN and SYDVKM. Trimming took 6 bases from V and 2 from J, leaving 16 bases between them. This CDR3 reads CASRPLGTRQETQYF. The CDR3 DNA reads TGTGCCAGCAGGCCACTCGGGACCAGACAAGAGACCCAGTACTTC.

The sample holds many counts of this clonotype. This beta chain is an off-target read within a library intended for alpha chains, so its frequency means little. V is TRBV7-2 and J is TRBJ1-5, with D perhaps TRBD1 (5 bases). Germline lookup yields CDR1 SGHTA and CDR2 FQGNSA. The CDR3 runs 14 residues. V was trimmed by 1 base and J by 7 bases, leaving 11 bases between them. This CDR3 reads CASSLVQGGQPQHF. The DNA of the CDR3 is TGTGCCAGCAGCTTAGTTCAGGGAGGCCAGCCCCAGCATTTT.

This clonotype qualifies as medium-sized. This beta chain turned up in a library designed for alpha chains; as an off-target read, its abundance says little. This chain connects TRBV25-1 to TRBJ1-3; D not certain. This CDR3 region has 12 residues. The V end was cut by 6 bases, the J end by 4 bases, with 7 bases between. Germline lookup yields CDR1 MGHDK and CDR2 SYGVNS. The CDR3 nucleotides read TGTGCCAGCAGGACTACCGGAAACACCATATATTTT. It codes for CASRTTGNTIYF. The whole variable domain, remainder taken from reference TRBV25-1 and TRBJ1-3, is EADIYQTPRYLVIGTGKKITLECSQTMGHDKMYWYQQDPGMELHLIHYSYGVNSTEKGDLSSESTVSRIRTEHFPLTLESARPSHTSQYLCASRTTGNTIYFGEGSWLTVV.

This clonotype was recorded many times. Since the library was made to target alpha chains, this beta chain is a stray read and its abundance is not meaningful. The chain joins TRBV27 to TRBJ1-1; D not resolved. The CDR3 has 14 amino acids. Germline V CDR1 and CDR2: MNHEY, SMNVEV (reference sequence). V was trimmed by 0 bases and J by 3 bases, leaving 8 bases between them. The CDR3 DNA reads TGTGCCAGCAGTTTATCGGCAGGCTACACTGAAGCTTTCTTT. Its protein product is CASSLSAGYTEAFF.

As concerns this clonotype: The size of this beta chain means little, since it is a stray read in a library made for alpha chains. The chain couples TRBV19 to TRBJ2-2; D might be TRBD1 or TRBD2, each matching 6 bases. CDR1 and CDR2 from the germline V gene are LNHDA and SQIVND (reference sequence). This CDR3 region has 15 residues. V lost 6 bases to trimming and J lost 1 base, with 12 bases between them. The CDR3 region is CASRGGHGNTGELFF. CDR3 bases: TGTGCCAGTAGAGGGGGGCACGGGAACACCGGGGAGCTGTTTTTT.

By frequency in the sample, this clonotype is medium-sized. As an off-target read in a library built for alpha chains, this beta chain has a frequency of little significance. V gene TRBV9 combines with J gene TRBJ2-5; the match to TRBD1 covers 8 bases. Germline V gives CDR1 SGDLS, CDR2 YYNGEE. J gave up 5 bases and V 4 bases, and 4 bases lay outside the gene matches. The CDR3 is made up of 13 amino acids. This CDR3 is CASSRDRGETQYF. The CDR3 DNA follows: TGTGCCAGCAGCCGAGACAGGGGCGAGACCCAGTACTTC.

This clonotype showed up many times. This beta chain is a stray read from a library made for alpha chains; its abundance is not meaningful. The V call is TRBV20-1, the J call TRBJ2-5; 8 positions agree with TRBD2. V was clipped by 6 bases and J by 4 bases; unmatched bases: 13. This CDR3 spans 15 amino acids. Germline V gene sequence: CDR1 DFQATT, CDR2 SNEGSKA (reference sequence). The CDR3 region is CSATPVAGRGETQYF. The DNA of the CDR3 is TGCAGTGCAACCCCTGTAGCGGGGAGGGGAGAGACCCAGTACTTC.

By share of the sample, this clonotype is medium-sized. This beta chain appears as a stray read in a library generated for alpha chains; its size is not informative. This rearrangement joins TRBV28 to TRBJ1-5; weak D call: TRBD1 (5 bases). The CDR3 sequence is 14 residues long. V lost 3 bases and J 2 bases, leaving 8 bases between the germline ends. Germline V lookup: CDR1 MDHEN, CDR2 SYDVKM. CDR3: CASSFGAGNQPQHF. CDR3 DNA sequence: TGTGCCAGCAGTTTTGGGGCTGGCAATCAGCCCCAGCATTTT. Variable domain in full (rest from reference TRBV28 and TRBJ1-5): DVKVTQSSRYLVKRTGEKVFLECVQDMDHENMFWYRQDPGLGLRLIYFSYDVKMKEKGDIPEGYSVSREKKERFSLILESASTNQTSMYLCASSFGAGNQPQHFGDGTRLSIL.

Ten or more counts support this clonotype. With the library built for alpha chains, this beta chain is off target and its frequency is not meaningful. The CDR3 region has the DNA TGTGCCACACTAGACGACAGACTCAATCAGCCCCAGCATTTT. Its protein is CATLDDRLNQPQHF. The chain couples TRBV28 to TRBJ1-5, with TRBD1 as a possible D gene (5 bases). Germline V gene data show CDR1 as MDHEN and CDR2 as SYDVKM. This CDR3 has 14 amino acids. The V gene lost 10 bases and the J gene lost 3 bases, with 16 bases spanning the gap.

This clonotype occurred many times. Being off target in a library aimed at alpha chains, this beta chain has a size of little meaning. The chain is built from TRBV7-2 and TRBJ2-1; no definite D call. Per the germline V gene, CDR1 is SGHTA and CDR2 is FQGNSA. The CDR3 spans 15 residues. V gave up 6 bases and J gave up 1 base, with 13 bases separating them. The CDR3 sequence is CASSPQTRSYNEQFF. CDR3 in DNA: TGTGCCAGCAGTCCACAGACTCGGTCCTACAATGAGCAGTTCTTC.

This clonotype was observed a handful of times. This beta chain came through as a stray read in a library set up for alpha chains, and its size says little. V gene TRBV12-3 or TRBV12-4 combines with J gene TRBJ2-3; a weak D match, TRBD1 (6 bases). This CDR3 is built from 13 residues. V was cut by 5 bases and J by 3 bases, with 9 bases left in between. The CDR3 here is CASSTGSTDTQYF. The CDR3, as DNA: TGTGCCAGCAGTACAGGGTCGACAGATACGCAGTATTTT.

This clonotype has more than one count but fewer than ten. Since it is a stray read in a library aimed at alpha chains, this beta chain has a size that is not meaningful. This rearrangement joins TRBV2 to TRBJ1-2, with D maybe TRBD1 (6 bases). Germline V gene data show CDR1 as SNHLY and CDR2 as FYNNEI. The CDR3 has 15 residues. Trimming took 2 bases from V and 5 from J, leaving 15 bases between them. CDR3 residues: CASSEMAGAAYGYTF. The CDR3 DNA is TGTGCCAGCAGTGAAATGGCAGGGGCTGCTTATGGCTACACCTTC.

This clonotype was seen repeatedly, ten times or more. This beta chain is a stray read from a library made for alpha chains; its abundance is not meaningful. This chain joins TRBV10-3 and TRBJ1-5; 10 nucleotides match TRBD1. The CDR3 has 14 residues. With V trimmed by 3 bases and J by 7 bases, 3 bases remained unmatched. Per the germline V gene, CDR1 is ENHRY and CDR2 is SYGVKD. CDR3 bases: TGTGCCATCAGTGATCAGGGACAGGGGCAGCCCCAGCATTTT. It is translated as CAISDQGQGQPQHF.

This clonotype was counted ten times or more. A library prepared for alpha chains yielded this beta chain as an off-target read; its size is of little meaning. This chain connects TRBV7-8 to TRBJ1-2; TRBD1 might be the D (6 bases). Per the germline V gene, CDR1 is SGHVS and CDR2 is FQNEAQ. The CDR3 is made up of 13 amino acids. The V end was cut by 4 bases, the J end by 0 bases, with 6 bases between. The CDR3 spells CASSWDTNYGYTF. As DNA, the CDR3 is TGTGCCAGCAGCTGGGACACTAACTATGGCTACACCTTC.

Within the sample, this clonotype is medium-sized. The library was prepared for alpha chains; this beta chain is a stray read, so its frequency means little. The chain uses TRBV7-2 and TRBJ1-6, with unresolved D. Germline CDR1 is SGHTA and CDR2 is FQGNSA. The CDR3 length is 16 residues. Trimming removed 1 base from V and 0 bases from J, with 7 bases in between. The CDR3 DNA follows: TGTGCCAGCAGCTTAGTAGGTGGCTCCTATAATTCACCCCTCCACTTT. Protein sequence: CASSLVGGSYNSPLHF.

By share, this clonotype ranks as medium-sized. The library was built for alpha chains, so this beta chain is an off-target read and its size means little. The chain employs TRBV6-6 and TRBJ1-5; 7 bases fit TRBD1. The ends lost 4 bases at V and 11 bases at J; junction bases unmatched: 11. The CDR3 runs 14 residues. Germline CDR1 MNHNY, CDR2 SVGAGI (reference sequence). The CDR3 DNA is TGTGCCAGCAGTTCAGGCCAGGGGGGTTCGGCCCAGCATTTT. Amino acids: CASSSGQGGSAQHF.

This clonotype is categorized as medium-sized. Since the library was made to target alpha chains, this beta chain is a stray read and its abundance is not meaningful. The chain is built from TRBV29-1 and TRBJ1-5; D not certain. V gave up 0 bases and J gave up 4 bases, with 10 bases separating them. Germline CDR1 and CDR2: SQVTM and ANQGSEA. This CDR3 has 14 residues. The CDR3 here is CSVEDGEGNQPQHF. Written as DNA, the CDR3 is TGCAGCGTTGAAGATGGAGAGGGTAATCAGCCCCAGCATTTT.

This clonotype is medium-sized in the sample. A library prepared for alpha chains yielded this beta chain as an off-target read; its size is of little meaning. This chain uses TRBV15 with TRBJ1-6; perhaps TRBD1 as D (6 bases). The CDR3 has 16 amino acids. V gave up 0 bases and J gave up 8 bases, with 14 bases separating them. The germline V gene has CDR1 LNHNV and CDR2 YYDKDF (reference sequence). The CDR3, as DNA: TGTGCCACCAGCAGAGATGGTTGGGACACCGATTCACCCCTCCACTTT. Translated: CATSRDGWDTDSPLHF. Variable domain in full (rest from reference TRBV15 and TRBJ1-6): DAMVIQNPRYQVTQFGKPVTLSCSQTLNHNVMYWYQQKSSQAPKLLFHYYDKDFNNEADTPDNFQSRRPNTSFCFLDIRSPGLGDTAMYLCATSRDGWDTDSPLHFGNGTRLTVT.

This clonotype was recorded many times. This beta chain is a stray sequence in a library constructed for alpha chains; its clone size is not meaningful. The chain recombines TRBV28 with TRBJ2-7; 9 nucleotides line up with TRBD2. Unmatched junction bases numbered 5, after V lost 8 bases and J lost 0 bases. CDR3 length equals 14 residues. In germline, CDR1 is MDHEN, CDR2 SYDVKM. The CDR3 coding sequence is TGTGCCAGCGAGACTAGCGGCAGCTCCTACGAGCAGTACTTC. The encoded protein is CASETSGSSYEQYF.

In this sample, this clonotype turned up many times. As an off-target read in a library built for alpha chains, this beta chain has a frequency of little significance. This chain links TRBV7-2 with TRBJ2-7, with 11 bases fitting TRBD2. The germline V gene has CDR1 SGHTA and CDR2 FQGNSA. This CDR3 has 15 residues. Losses at the gene ends were 2 bases for V and 7 bases for J; bases not matched to a gene: 7. CDR3 bases: TGTGCCAGCAGCTTATCGACTAGCGGGACGGGTGAGCAGTACTTC. As protein: CASSLSTSGTGEQYF.

This clonotype counts as medium-sized. Being off target in a library aimed at alpha chains, this beta chain has a size of little meaning. The genes are TRBV10-3 and TRBJ2-7, with D tentatively TRBD2 (6 bases). V lost 0 bases and J lost 7, with 13 bases in between. Per the germline V gene, CDR1 is ENHRY and CDR2 is SYGVKD. The length of the CDR3 is 14 residues. This CDR3 reads CAISESNGGNEQYV. The DNA of the CDR3 is TGTGCCATCAGTGAGTCCAACGGGGGTAATGAGCAGTACGTC.

Ten or more counts support this clonotype. Since the library was made to target alpha chains, this beta chain is a stray read and its abundance is not meaningful. CDR3 in amino acids: CSVEETSGRINEQFF. In DNA, the CDR3 is TGCAGCGTTGAAGAGACTAGCGGGAGGATTAATGAGCAGTTCTTC. The rearrangement joins TRBV29-1 to TRBJ2-1, with 13 bases aligning to TRBD2. Germline V gives CDR1 SQVTM, CDR2 ANQGSEA. This CDR3 contains 15 residues. The V and J ends lost 0 bases and 7 bases, in that order; junction bases with no gene match: 3.